The 16 T cell receptor beta chains given below trace back to one sample, sequenced in a study of shared clonotypes between healthy human individuals. Clones were read by immunoSEQ multiplex PCR, and TCRdb kept only the in-frame ones, dropping some. The sample lists some 1.5 million clones; 98% were seen once. The sequenced material came from naive CD4+ T cells sorted from blood. Subset noted: CD45RA+ positively selected. The source of these receptors is a man aged 30-40 years in good health.

This clone was found once. V gene TRBV11-1 combines with J gene TRBJ2-5; 7 nucleotides line up with TRBD1. CDR1 and CDR2 from the germline V gene are SGHAT and FQDESV (reference sequence). The V segment lost 2 bases and the J segment 5 bases; nucleotides outside the gene matches: 11. The length of the CDR3 is 16 residues. In DNA, the CDR3 is TGTGCCAGCAGCTTACCCGACAGGGTTTTATCGGAGACCCAGTACTTC. It encodes CASSLPDRVLSETQYF.

The chain links TRBV27 to TRBJ2-1, with a tentative D call TRBD1 (6 bases). This CDR3 comprises 15 residues. Deletions cut 6 bases from V and 4 bases from J, with 16 bases between. Germline V CDR1 and CDR2: MNHEY, SMNVEV (reference sequence). The CDR3 DNA reads TGTGCCAGCAGACCCGCCGGACAGCCTTACAATGAGCAGTTCTTC. Amino acid sequence: CASRPAGQPYNEQFF.

The chain employs TRBV9 and TRBJ1-4; 7 positions agree with TRBD1. Germline assignment: CDR1 SGDLS and CDR2 YYNGEE. This CDR3 spans 14 amino acids. With 3 bases clipped from V and 5 bases from J, the junction kept 4 bases outside the gene matches. The CDR3 coding sequence is TGTGCCAGCAGCGCGACAGGGTTCAATGAAAAACTGTTTTTT. Translation gives CASSATGFNEKLFF.

The chain has TRBV6-1 and TRBJ2-3; the D gene could be TRBD1 or TRBD2 (5 bases each). Trimming shortened V by 2 bases and J by 4 bases, and 16 bases separated the two germline ends. CDR1 and CDR2 from the germline V gene are MNHNS and SASEGT. There are 16 residues in the CDR3. CDR3 protein: CASSEIGAIGSDTQYF. CDR3 sequence (DNA): TGTGCCAGCAGTGAAATCGGGGCTATAGGGTCAGATACGCAGTATTTT.

The V gene is TRBV7-3, the J gene TRBJ1-2, with 10 bases lining up with TRBD1. Looked up from germline, CDR1 is SGHTA and CDR2 is FQGTGA. The CDR3 is made up of 15 amino acids. Trimming at V came to 3 bases and at J to 6 bases, leaving 7 bases not matched to a gene. CDR3 sequence (DNA): TGTGCCAGCAGCTTTGCCCAGGGACAGGGGAATGGCTACACCTTC. Its protein is CASSFAQGQGNGYTF. Complete variable domain (other parts from reference TRBV7-3 and TRBJ1-2): GAGVSQTPSNKVTEKGKYVELRCDPISGHTALYWYRQSLGQGPEFLIYFQGTGAADDSGLPNDRFFAVRPEGSVSTLKIQRTERGDSAVYLCASSFAQGQGNGYTFGSGTRLTVV.

With respect to this clone: The conserved final phenylalanine or tryptophan is absent from the CDR3, which likely points to a read error. Because the CDR3's place on the DNA is in doubt, the DNA is left out and the CDR3 is given as listed by TCRdb. The V and J genes are TRBV5-4 and TRBJ2-7; TRBD2, as called in the table, went unchecked against the DNA. The CDR3 is 12 amino acids long, termini counted. Germline assignment: CDR1 SGHNT and CDR2 YYREEE (reference sequence). The CDR3 loop reads CASSSPRGHHHI.

The rearrangement uses TRBV5-4 and TRBJ2-2, with D tentatively TRBD1 (5 bases). Trimming took 2 bases from V and 4 from J, leaving 12 bases between them. The CDR3 is made up of 15 amino acids. Germline CDR1 is SGHNT and CDR2 is YYREEE (reference sequence). The CDR3 here is CASSFRQGSTGELFF. Written as DNA, the CDR3 is TGTGCCAGCAGCTTTCGGCAGGGAAGCACCGGGGAGCTGTTTTTT.

The chain recombines TRBV7-9 with TRBJ1-1; TRBD1 aligns across 12 bases. Unmatched junction bases numbered 6, after V lost 8 bases and J lost 2 bases. Germline V gives CDR1 SEHNR, CDR2 FQNEAQ (reference sequence). The CDR3 has 15 amino acids. In nucleotides, the CDR3 is TGTGCCAGCGAAAGGGACAGGGGGCTAAACACTGAAGCTTTCTTT. Encoded protein: CASERDRGLNTEAFF.

Only one count was recorded for this clone. The CDR3 loop reads CASTPSTGLAGGITDTQYF. In nucleotides, the CDR3 is TGTGCCAGTACCCCGTCAACCGGACTAGCGGGAGGAATAACAGATACGCAGTATTTT. The chain has TRBV19 and TRBJ2-3; 14 bases agree with TRBD2. With V trimmed by 7 bases and J by 3 bases, 15 bases remained unmatched. The CDR3 extends over 19 amino acids. CDR1 is LNHDA, CDR2 SQIVND, per germline (reference sequence). Complete variable domain (other parts from reference TRBV19 and TRBJ2-3): DGGITQSPKYLFRKEGQNVTLSCEQNLNHDAMYWYRQDPGQGLRLIYYSQIVNDFQKGDIAEGYSVSREKKESFPLTVTSAQKNPTAFYLCASTPSTGLAGGITDTQYFGPGTRLTVL.

The chain is built from TRBV2 and TRBJ2-1, with 13 bases fitting TRBD2. Germline-derived CDR1 and CDR2 are SNHLY and FYNNEI. With V trimmed by 6 bases and J by 7 bases, 3 bases remained unmatched. The CDR3 is made up of 14 amino acids. The CDR3 sequence is CASRLAGGSNEQFF. The CDR3 bases are TGTGCCAGCAGACTAGCGGGAGGGTCAAATGAGCAGTTCTTC.

This rearrangement joins TRBV28 to TRBJ1-2; tentative D call: TRBD1 (6 bases). V shed 4 bases and J shed 0 bases, with 18 bases lying between them. Germline loops: CDR1 MDHEN, CDR2 SYDVKM. There are 17 residues in the CDR3. The chain's CDR3 is CASSSVGHPTTNYGYTF. CDR3 DNA: TGTGCCAGCAGTTCGGTGGGACATCCCACCACTAACTATGGCTACACCTTC.

This chain uses TRBV7-2 with TRBJ2-7, with a possible D match to TRBD1 (7 bases). CDR3 length: 14 amino acids. V was clipped by 6 bases and J by 3 bases, with 15 bases between them. CDR1 and CDR2 from the germline V gene are SGHTA and FQGNSA. The CDR3 nucleotides read TGTGCCAGCAGGCGACAGGGAGGTTTCTACGAGCAGTACTTC. The encoded protein is CASRRQGGFYEQYF.

The V call is TRBV27, the J call TRBJ2-3; D is unclear. This CDR3 is 14 amino acids long. The V gene lost 6 bases and the J gene lost 8 bases, with 18 bases spanning the gap. The germline V gene has CDR1 MNHEY and CDR2 SMNVEV (reference sequence). CDR3 sequence (DNA): TGTGCCAGCAGCCTCGATTCGGCTAAGGCTACGCAGTATTTT. Translating it yields CASSLDSAKATQYF.

In its sample, this clone was seen once. This sequence joins TRBV28 and TRBJ1-1; D is unresolved. CDR3 size: 12 residues. In germline, CDR1 is MDHEN, CDR2 SYDVKM. V dropped 2 bases and J dropped 11 bases, with 12 bases sitting between them. The CDR3 region is CASSLVREGAFF. In DNA, the CDR3 is TGTGCCAGCAGTTTAGTTCGGGAGGGTGCTTTCTTT.

This sequence joins TRBV5-1 and TRBJ2-1, with 11 bases that match TRBD2. Germline V gives CDR1 SGHRS, CDR2 YFSETQ. V gave up 4 bases and J gave up 4 bases; unmatched junction bases: 10. CDR3 size: 17 residues. In DNA, the CDR3 is TGCGCCAGCAGCGCCGGACTAGCGGGCATAAGGTACAATGAGCAGTTCTTC. It encodes CASSAGLAGIRYNEQFF.

The rearrangement joins TRBV7-6 to TRBJ1-1; D is uncertain. V gave up 3 bases and J gave up 4 bases, with 9 bases separating them. CDR1 and CDR2 (germline): SGHVS, FNYEAQ. CDR3 length equals 13 residues. The CDR3 loop reads CASSLAEGTEAFF. For the CDR3, the DNA is TGTGCCAGCAGCTTGGCTGAGGGCACTGAAGCTTTCTTT.